The 2 T cell receptor beta chains reported below all come from one sample, sequenced in a study of blood T cell repertoires in COVID-19. The repertoire was sequenced with immunoSEQ multiplex PCR; TCRdb's copy has only in-frame clones and lacks some. The top ten clones hold around a third of a sample with about 100,000 clones, about 80% of them seen once. The sequenced material came from peripheral blood. These receptors were taken from a man aged 65 to 85 with active or convalescent COVID-19.

The V call is TRBV7-8, the J call TRBJ2-7; D is unclear. Germline loops: CDR1 SGHVS, CDR2 FQNEAQ. V was clipped by 0 bases and J by 4 bases, with 7 bases between them. The CDR3 runs 13 residues. CDR3 DNA sequence: TGTGCCAGCAGCTTAGCGCCGGGTTACGAGCAGTACTTC. This translates into CASSLAPGYEQYF.

CDR3 coding DNA: TGTGCCAGCAGCCCCATCCGACAGGGTTTGCATGGCTACACCTTC. This codes for CASSPIRQGLHGYTF. The rearrangement uses TRBV5-4 and TRBJ1-2, with 7 bases identical to TRBD1. The trim removed 4 bases at V and 6 bases at J, leaving 12 bases unmatched. Germline V gene lookup returns CDR1 SGHNT and CDR2 YYREEE (reference sequence). The CDR3 covers 15 residues.